This T cell receptor beta chain was identified during a study of Ad26.COV2.S vaccination and SARS-CoV-2 variants. Whole-study results and caveats: Comparable non-spike TCR breadth was observed in vaccine and placebo recipients.

As for this clone: The antigen is undetermined.

Here immunoSEQ multiplex PCR was the method, and the copy in TCRdb shows in-frame clones only, minus some. Of approximately 150,000 clones detected, roughly 90% appear once; the ten largest clones hold approximately 5.1%. This CDR3 comprises 14 residues. The V end was cut by 0 bases, the J end by 5 bases, with 8 bases between. Germline V CDR1 and CDR2: GTSNPN, SVGIG (reference sequence). Material: peripheral blood, obtained after recovery from COVID-19. This chain connects TRBV30 to TRBJ1-6, with a weak D call TRBD1 (6 bases). This clonotype originated in a human donor who had recovered from COVID-19. The CDR3 reads CAWSVGGNNSPLHF. The CDR3 DNA follows: TGTGCCTGGAGTGTAGGGGGGAATAATTCACCCCTCCACTTT. Drawing the rest from reference TRBV30 and TRBJ1-6, the complete variable domain is SQTIHQWPATLVQPVGSPLSLECTVEGTSNPNLYWYRQAAGRGLQLLFYSVGIGQISSEVPQNLSASRPQDRQFILSSKKLLLSDSGFYLCAWSVGGNNSPLHFGNGTRLTVT.